This T cell receptor (beta chain) was observed in a study of blood T cell repertoires in COVID-19. Study-wide context: There were acute and convalescent COVID-19 samples, and they came from the United States, Italy and Spain.

Original handling: Reference gene primer amplification in the assay estimated nucleated cell counts. Profiling relied on immunoSEQ multiplex PCR, and the TCRdb table lists in-frame clones only, not all of them. That table furnishes V, J and clone size, whereas the DNA furnished D and trimming. The sample comprises under 200,000 clones, more than 65% of which are singletons, and roughly 20% rests with the top ten. V was clipped by 2 bases and J by 1 base, with 11 bases between them. CDR1 MNHEY and CDR2 SVGAGI come from the germline V gene. The CDR3 extends over 16 amino acids. Each participant's cohort was designated according to participant-reported clinical history. Recovered status applied to Cohort 3 donors who had two consecutive negative PCRs. It also applied to those with clearance or with symptom resolution.

The chain is built from TRBV6-5 and TRBJ2-2; D remains ambiguous. What was sequenced was PBMCs or T cells enriched from blood (not recorded which). The clonotype was recovered from a man aged 60 to 75 who had recovered from COVID-19. In nucleotides, the CDR3 is TGTGCCAGCAGTTACGGGTTGCGGAGGAACACCGGGGAGCTGTTTTTT. Protein sequence: CASSYGLRRNTGELFF.